This TCR beta chain is from a study of blood T cell repertoires in COVID-19. Study context: Samples representing acute and convalescent COVID-19 were sourced from the United States, Italy and Spain.

Germline V gene sequence: CDR1 GTSNPN, CDR2 SVGIG (reference sequence). The ends lost 5 bases at V and 4 bases at J; junction bases unmatched: 11. The CDR3 is 15 residues long. Per the original methods: By means of reference gene primer amplification, nucleated cell counts were estimated. This table comes from immunoSEQ multiplex PCR, and its TCRdb copy is limited to in-frame clones, with some not included. V, J and clone size derive from that table, while D and trimming were established from the DNA sequence. The data show a few hundred thousand clones, roughly nine tenths seen once. The sample was peripheral blood. The chain combines TRBV30 with TRBJ1-3; TRBD1 aligns across 7 bases. This TCR was recovered from a man aged 40-55 years with acute or convalescent COVID-19. The CDR3 DNA reads TGTGCCTGGGGAAAGACAGGGACCTACGGAAACACCATATATTTT. Translation gives CAWGKTGTYGNTIYF. Full variable domain (missing parts from reference TRBV30 and TRBJ1-3): SQTIHQWPATLVQPVGSPLSLECTVEGTSNPNLYWYRQAAGRGLQLLFYSVGIGQISSEVPQNLSASRPQDRQFILSSKKLLLSDSGFYLCAWGKTGTYGNTIYFGEGSWLTVV.